These T cell receptor beta chains were read from a single sample in a study of T cells in Graves' hyperthyroidism and ophthalmopathy. TCRdb re-called the multiplex PCR reads through MiXCR, storing one row per CDR3 protein. The table lists 550,000 to 600,000 distinct CDR3 sequences, roughly 50% of them singletons. The sequenced sample consisted of peripheral blood or thyroid tissue (not recorded which). These receptor sequences come from an adult woman with Graves' disease, either hyperthyroidism or ophthalmopathy (not recorded which). Each CDR3 is given with its conserved first and last residue. A D gene is named only where the DNA matches it firmly. Clone size is not always given. Where it is, it says once, few, many or a class for expanded clones.

CDR3 protein: CSAKNGDREKLFF
CDR3 DNA: TGCAGTGCTAAGAACGGGGACAGAGAAAAACTGTTTTTT
V gene: TRBV20-1
D gene: TRBD1
clone size: once
J gene: TRBJ1-4

CDR3 protein: CSVVGRGAFF
CDR3 DNA: TGCAGCGTTGTAGGAAGGGGAGCTTTCTTT
V gene: TRBV29-1
D gene: -
clone size: -
J gene: TRBJ1-1

CDR3 protein: CASSGQGPQHF
CDR3 DNA: TGTGCCAGCAGTGGTCAGGGGCCCCAGCATTTT
V gene: TRBV2
D gene: -
clone size: -
J gene: TRBJ1-5

CDR3 protein: CAILPSSYNSPLHF
CDR3 DNA: TGTGCCATCTTGCCGAGCTCCTATAATTCACCCCTCCACTTT
V gene: TRBV28
D gene: -
clone size: -
J gene: TRBJ1-6

CDR3 protein: CATRQGAQGYTF
CDR3 DNA: TGTGCCACCAGACAGGGGGCTCAGGGCTACACCTTC
V gene: TRBV15
D gene: TRBD1
clone size: few
J gene: TRBJ1-2

CDR3 protein: CASSWASGTYEQYF
CDR3 DNA: TGCGCCAGCAGCTGGGCTAGCGGGACCTACGAGCAGTACTTC
V gene: TRBV5-1
D gene: TRBD2
clone size: many
J gene: TRBJ2-7

CDR3 protein: CASHKLQGANVLTF
CDR3 DNA: TGTGCCAGTCACAAACTACAGGGGGCCAACGTCCTGACTTTC
V gene: TRBV19
D gene: -
clone size: -
J gene: TRBJ2-6

CDR3 protein: CASSSRPAGLDGSYEQYF
CDR3 DNA: TGCGCCAGCAGCTCCCGCCCGGCGGGATTGGATGGTTCCTACGAGCAGTACTTC
V gene: TRBV5-1
D gene: -
clone size: many
J gene: TRBJ2-7

CDR3 protein: CASSPLTSGTTYEQYF
CDR3 DNA: TGTGCCAGCAGCCCCCTGACTAGCGGGACGACCTACGAGCAGTACTTC
V gene: TRBV7-9
D gene: TRBD2
clone size: many
J gene: TRBJ2-7

CDR3 protein: CASGGQGILNSPLHF
CDR3 DNA: TGTGCCAGCGGTGGACAGGGGATACTTAATTCACCCCTCCACTTT
V gene: TRBV25-1
D gene: TRBD1
clone size: few
J gene: TRBJ1-6

CDR3 protein: CASSWKSGEYEQYF
CDR3 DNA: TGTGCCAGCAGTTGGAAGTCGGGGGAGTACGAGCAGTACTTC
V gene: TRBV12-3/TRBV12-4
D gene: -
clone size: many
J gene: TRBJ2-7

CDR3 protein: CASSSTGTGGETYEQYF
CDR3 DNA: TGTGCTAGCAGCTCGACCGGGACAGGGGGAGAGACCTACGAGCAGTACTTC
V gene: TRBV7-7
D gene: TRBD1
clone size: -
J gene: TRBJ2-7

CDR3 protein: CSGRATETQYF
CDR3 DNA: TGCAGCGGGAGGGCCACGGAGACCCAGTACTTC
V gene: TRBV29-1
D gene: -
clone size: -
J gene: TRBJ2-5

CDR3 protein: CASSHSEQFF
CDR3 DNA: TGTGCCAGCAGTCACTCGGAGCAGTTCTTC
V gene: TRBV12-3/TRBV12-4
D gene: -
clone size: -
J gene: TRBJ2-1

CDR3 protein: CASSRSTASYGYTF
CDR3 DNA: TGTGCCAGCAGCCGCTCGACAGCGAGCTATGGCTACACCTTC
V gene: TRBV11-2
D gene: -
clone size: many
J gene: TRBJ1-2

CDR3 protein: CASGPGTLYEQYF
CDR3 DNA: TGTGCCAGCGGTCCCGGGACCTTATACGAGCAGTACTTC
V gene: TRBV13
D gene: -
clone size: many
J gene: TRBJ2-7

CDR3 protein: CSPPGNTEAFF
CDR3 DNA: TGCAGTCCACCAGGGAACACTGAAGCTTTCTTT
V gene: TRBV29-1
D gene: -
clone size: -
J gene: TRBJ1-1

CDR3 protein: CSAEQGARGNTIYF
CDR3 DNA: TGCAGTGCTGAACAGGGGGCGCGTGGAAACACCATATATTTT
V gene: TRBV20-1
D gene: TRBD1
clone size: -
J gene: TRBJ1-3

CDR3 protein: CASSFVTDHNEKLFF
CDR3 DNA: TGTGCCAGCAGCTTCGTGACAGACCATAATGAAAAACTGTTTTTT
V gene: TRBV7-8
D gene: -
clone size: -
J gene: TRBJ1-4

CDR3 protein: CSAREIDDQPQHF
CDR3 DNA: TGCAGTGCTAGAGAAATAGACGATCAGCCCCAGCATTTT
V gene: TRBV20-1
D gene: -
clone size: -
J gene: TRBJ1-5

CDR3 protein: CASSLERANYGYTF
CDR3 DNA: TGTGCCAGCAGCTTGGAGAGGGCCAACTATGGCTACACCTTC
V gene: TRBV5-8
D gene: -
clone size: many
J gene: TRBJ1-2

CDR3 protein: CATSRARTLGAPLHF
CDR3 DNA: TGTGCCACCAGCAGAGCCCGGACCCTAGGTGCACCCCTCCACTTT
V gene: TRBV15
D gene: -
clone size: -
J gene: TRBJ1-6

CDR3 protein: CASSEEGGSGNTIYF
CDR3 DNA: TGTGCCAGCAGTGAAGAAGGGGGCTCTGGAAACACCATATATTTT
V gene: TRBV2
D gene: -
clone size: -
J gene: TRBJ1-3

CDR3 protein: CASSRYSKQTTNEKLFF
CDR3 DNA: TGTGCCAGCAGCCGCTACTCAAAACAGACAACTAATGAAAAACTGTTTTTT
V gene: TRBV27
D gene: -
clone size: -
J gene: TRBJ1-4

CDR3 protein: CASRGVSGRNEQYF
CDR3 DNA: TGCGCCAGCCGCGGAGTTAGCGGCAGGAACGAGCAGTACTTC
V gene: TRBV5-1
D gene: -
clone size: many
J gene: TRBJ2-7

CDR3 protein: CSVGKASYEQYF
CDR3 DNA: TGCAGCGTTGGTAAGGCTAGCTACGAGCAGTACTTC
V gene: TRBV29-1
D gene: -
clone size: -
J gene: TRBJ2-7

CDR3 protein: CASSHPIRDNSYEQYF
CDR3 DNA: TGCGCCAGCAGCCACCCCATTAGGGACAACTCCTACGAGCAGTACTTC
V gene: TRBV4-1
D gene: -
clone size: few
J gene: TRBJ2-7

CDR3 protein: CASSQDRAGSYGYTF
CDR3 DNA: TGCGCCAGCAGCCAAGATCGTGCAGGGAGCTATGGCTACACCTTC
V gene: TRBV4-3
D gene: -
clone size: -
J gene: TRBJ1-2

CDR3 protein: CASSQGASGSEQFF
CDR3 DNA: TGTGCCAGCAGCCAAGGCGCTAGCGGGAGCGAGCAGTTCTTC
V gene: TRBV14
D gene: TRBD2
clone size: -
J gene: TRBJ2-1

CDR3 protein: CASSPGTMTGEQFF
CDR3 DNA: TGTGCCAGCAGCCCCGGGACTATGACCGGGGAGCAGTTCTTC
V gene: TRBV9
D gene: TRBD2
clone size: -
J gene: TRBJ2-1

CDR3 protein: CSVGAGYYGYTF
CDR3 DNA: TGCAGCGTGGGGGCGGGGTACTATGGCTACACCTTC
V gene: TRBV29-1
D gene: -
clone size: -
J gene: TRBJ1-2

CDR3 protein: CAIRSSGANVLTF
CDR3 DNA: TGTGCCATCAGGAGCTCTGGGGCCAACGTCCTGACTTTC
V gene: TRBV10-3
D gene: -
clone size: few
J gene: TRBJ2-6

CDR3 protein: CASISSLNYGYTF
CDR3 DNA: TGTGCCAGCATATCATCGCTTAACTATGGCTACACCTTC
V gene: TRBV28
D gene: -
clone size: few
J gene: TRBJ1-2

CDR3 protein: CASSLAGRANTEAFF
CDR3 DNA: TGTGCCAGCAGTTTAGCAGGCAGGGCGAACACTGAAGCTTTCTTT
V gene: TRBV12-3/TRBV12-4
D gene: -
clone size: few
J gene: TRBJ1-1

CDR3 protein: CSAGEGTGANVLTF
CDR3 DNA: TGCAGTGCTGGGGAAGGGACAGGGGCCAACGTCCTGACTTTC
V gene: TRBV20-1
D gene: -
clone size: -
J gene: TRBJ2-6